This T cell receptor beta chain was documented in a study of T cells in Graves' hyperthyroidism and ophthalmopathy. The study's findings and limits: Most thyroid clonotypes with frequency above 0.001 were detected in blood.

As regards this clonotype: The antigen is not known.

Uncontrolled infection, other autoimmune disease, pregnancy or lactation barred patients from enrollment. Germline CDR1 MGHDK, CDR2 SYGVNS. V was trimmed by 4 bases and J by 1 base, leaving 18 bases between them. There are 17 residues in the CDR3. RNA transcripts were the template for amplifying TCR beta CDR3 regions. Using the HTBI primer set, a first-round RT-PCR was run on the TCR CDR3. TCRdb ran MiXCR on the multiplex PCR reads and lists one entry per CDR3 protein. The table records 550,000 to 700,000 distinct CDR3 sequences, 35% to 55% of them present only once. This chain links TRBV25-1 with TRBJ2-3, with D perhaps TRBD2 (6 bases). This receptor was taken from an adult woman with Graves' disease, either hyperthyroidism or ophthalmopathy (not recorded which). Sequencing input: peripheral blood or thyroid tissue (not recorded which). The CDR3 sequence: CASSAPREPRGTDTQYF. The DNA for the CDR3 is TGTGCCAGCAGTGCCCCTCGGGAGCCACGGGGCACAGATACGCAGTATTTT. The full variable domain, completed using reference TRBV25-1 and TRBJ2-3, is EADIYQTPRYLVIGTGKKITLECSQTMGHDKMYWYQQDPGMELHLIHYSYGVNSTEKGDLSSESTVSRIRTEHFPLTLESARPSHTSQYLCASSAPREPRGTDTQYFGPGTRLTVL.